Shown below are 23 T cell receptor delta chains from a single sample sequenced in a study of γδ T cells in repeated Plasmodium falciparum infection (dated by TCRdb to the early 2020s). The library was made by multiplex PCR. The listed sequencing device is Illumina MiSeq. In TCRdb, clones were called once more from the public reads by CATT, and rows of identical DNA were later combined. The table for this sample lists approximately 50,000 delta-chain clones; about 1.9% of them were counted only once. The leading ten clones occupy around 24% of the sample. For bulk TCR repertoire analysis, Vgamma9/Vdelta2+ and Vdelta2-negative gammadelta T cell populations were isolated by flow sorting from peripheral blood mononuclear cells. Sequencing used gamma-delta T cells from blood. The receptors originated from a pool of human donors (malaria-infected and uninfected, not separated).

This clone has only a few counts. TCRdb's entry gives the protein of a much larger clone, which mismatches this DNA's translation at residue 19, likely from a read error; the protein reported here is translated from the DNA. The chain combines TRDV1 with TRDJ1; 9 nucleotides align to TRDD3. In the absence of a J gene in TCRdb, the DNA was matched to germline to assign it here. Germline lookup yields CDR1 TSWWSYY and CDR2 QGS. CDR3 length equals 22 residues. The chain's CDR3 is CALGEAALYIWGISFNTDELIF. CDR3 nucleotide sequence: TGTGCTCTTGGGGAAGCGGCCCTCTATATCTGGGGGATTTCGTTTAACACCGATGAACTCATCTTT.

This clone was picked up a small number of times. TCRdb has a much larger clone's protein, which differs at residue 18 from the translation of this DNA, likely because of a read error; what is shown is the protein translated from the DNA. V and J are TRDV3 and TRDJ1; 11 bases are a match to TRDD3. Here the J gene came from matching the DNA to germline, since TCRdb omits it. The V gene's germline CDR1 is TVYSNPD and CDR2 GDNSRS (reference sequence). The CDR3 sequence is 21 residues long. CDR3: CAWGGLTILGDKGADTDELIF. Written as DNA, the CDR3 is TGTGCCTGGGGGGGTCTTACCATACTGGGGGATAAGGGTGCGGACACCGATGAACTCATCTTT. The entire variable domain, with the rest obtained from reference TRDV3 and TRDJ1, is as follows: CDKVTQSSPDQTVASGSEVVLLCTYDTVYSNPDLFWYRIRPDYSFQFVFYGDNSRSEGADFTQGRFSVKHILTQKAFHLVISPVRTEDSATYYCAWGGLTILGDKGADTDELIFGKGTRVTVEP.

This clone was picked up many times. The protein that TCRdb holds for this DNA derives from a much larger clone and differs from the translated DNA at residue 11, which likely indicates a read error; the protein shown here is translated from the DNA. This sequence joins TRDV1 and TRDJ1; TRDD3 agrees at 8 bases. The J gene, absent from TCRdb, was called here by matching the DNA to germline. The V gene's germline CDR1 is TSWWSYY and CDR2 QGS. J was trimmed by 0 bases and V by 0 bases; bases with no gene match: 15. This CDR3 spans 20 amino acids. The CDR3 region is CALGELQVRGYPYYTDKLIF. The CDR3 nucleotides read TGTGCTCTTGGGGAACTTCAGGTCCGGGGATACCCCTATTACACCGATAAACTCATCTTT.

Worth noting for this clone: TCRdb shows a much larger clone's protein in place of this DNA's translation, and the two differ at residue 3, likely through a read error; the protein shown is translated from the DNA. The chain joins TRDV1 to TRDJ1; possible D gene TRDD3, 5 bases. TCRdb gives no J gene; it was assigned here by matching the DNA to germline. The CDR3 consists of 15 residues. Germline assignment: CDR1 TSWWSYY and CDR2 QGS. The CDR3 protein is CAPGSLGGGTDKLIF. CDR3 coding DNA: TGTGCTCCTGGGTCCCTCGGGGGGGGGACCGATAAACTCATCTTT.

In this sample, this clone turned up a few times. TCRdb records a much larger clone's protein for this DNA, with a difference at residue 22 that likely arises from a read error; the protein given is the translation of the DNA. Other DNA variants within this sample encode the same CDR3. The CDR3 reads CALGESRPSLSDWGTPFYILTEKLIF. CDR3 DNA: TGTGCTCTCGGGGAATCACGGCCTTCCTTATCCGACTGGGGGACTCCTTTTTACATTTTGACCGAGAAACTCATCTTT. The gene calls are TRDV1 and TRDJ1; 9 bases align to TRDD3. The J gene is not listed in TCRdb, so it was assigned here from a DNA match to germline. The CDR3 is made up of 26 amino acids. Germline-derived CDR1 and CDR2 are TSWWSYY and QGS.

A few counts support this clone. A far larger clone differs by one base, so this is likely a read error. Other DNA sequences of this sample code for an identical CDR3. CDR3 DNA sequence: TGTGCTTATAGGAGTGCGTGGGCCCATCCTCTCAAAGACCGGTACTGGGGGATACCAATCTCCGATAAACTCATCTTT. Translated, it gives CAYRSAWAHPLKDRYWGIPISDKLIF. This rearrangement joins TRAV38-2/DV8 to TRDJ1; 12 nucleotides agree with TRDD3. As TCRdb names no J gene, one was assigned here on the basis of a DNA match to germline. The CDR3 consists of 26 residues. Trimming cost V 2 bases and J 3 bases; bases outside gene matches: 35. Germline values: CDR1 TSESDYY, CDR2 QEAYKQQN.

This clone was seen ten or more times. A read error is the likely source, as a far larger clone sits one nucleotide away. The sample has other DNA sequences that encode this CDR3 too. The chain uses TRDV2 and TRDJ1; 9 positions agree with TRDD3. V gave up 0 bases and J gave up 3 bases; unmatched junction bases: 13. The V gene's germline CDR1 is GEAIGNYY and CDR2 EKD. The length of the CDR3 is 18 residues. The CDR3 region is CACDTGSLLGEHPDKLIF. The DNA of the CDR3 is TGTGCCTGTGACACCGGTTCCCTACTGGGGGAGCACCCCGATAAACTCATCTTT.

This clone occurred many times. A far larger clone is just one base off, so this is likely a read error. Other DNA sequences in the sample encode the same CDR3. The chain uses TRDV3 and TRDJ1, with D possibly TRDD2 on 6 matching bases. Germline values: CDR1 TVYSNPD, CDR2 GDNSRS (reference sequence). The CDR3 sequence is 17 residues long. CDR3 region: CALPVPFHPSHRGKLIF. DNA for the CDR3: TGTGCTTTACCGGTTCCCTTCCACCCGTCCCATAGAGGTAAACTCATCTTT.

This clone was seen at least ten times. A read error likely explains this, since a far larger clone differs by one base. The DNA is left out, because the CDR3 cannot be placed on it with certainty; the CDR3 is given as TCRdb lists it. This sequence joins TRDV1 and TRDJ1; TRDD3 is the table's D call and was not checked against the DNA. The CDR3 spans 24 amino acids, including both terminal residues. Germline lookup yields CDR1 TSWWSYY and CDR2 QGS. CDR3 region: CALGELTPLPPRWGWGNGYMGLIF.

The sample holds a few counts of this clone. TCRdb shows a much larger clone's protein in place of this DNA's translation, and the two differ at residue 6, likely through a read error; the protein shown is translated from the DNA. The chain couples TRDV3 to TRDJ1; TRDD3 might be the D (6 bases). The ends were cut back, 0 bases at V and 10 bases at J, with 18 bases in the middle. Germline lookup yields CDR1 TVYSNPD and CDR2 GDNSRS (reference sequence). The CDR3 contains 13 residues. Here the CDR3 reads CAFSREDTRRLIF. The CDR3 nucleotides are TGTGCCTTTAGTCGGGAGGATACCCGCAGACTCATCTTT.

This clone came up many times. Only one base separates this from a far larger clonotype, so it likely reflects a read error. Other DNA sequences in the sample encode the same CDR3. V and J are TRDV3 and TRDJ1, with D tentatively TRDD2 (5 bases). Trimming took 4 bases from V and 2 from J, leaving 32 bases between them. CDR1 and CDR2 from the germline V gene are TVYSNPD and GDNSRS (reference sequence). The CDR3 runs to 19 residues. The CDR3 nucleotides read TGTGCCTCTATCACCCTACTTCCCATCTTCCCCTCGGAGACCGATAAACTCATCTTT. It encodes CASITLLPIFPSETDKLIF.

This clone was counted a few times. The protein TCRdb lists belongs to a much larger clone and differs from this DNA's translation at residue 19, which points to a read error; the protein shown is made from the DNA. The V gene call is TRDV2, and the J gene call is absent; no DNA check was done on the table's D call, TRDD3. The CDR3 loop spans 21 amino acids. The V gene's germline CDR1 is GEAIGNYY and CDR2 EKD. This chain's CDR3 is CACDRLRFTGDPIAYTDKPIF. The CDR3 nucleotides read TGTGCCTGTGACCGCTTAAGGTTTACTGGGGACCCCATAGCGTACACCGATAAACCCATCTTT.

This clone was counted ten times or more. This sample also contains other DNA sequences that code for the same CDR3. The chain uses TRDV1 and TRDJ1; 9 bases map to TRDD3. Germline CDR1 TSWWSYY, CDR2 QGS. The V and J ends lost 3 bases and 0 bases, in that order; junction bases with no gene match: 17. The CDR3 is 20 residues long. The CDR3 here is CALGDFCKLGDPKYTDKLIF. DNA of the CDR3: TGTGCTCTTGGGGATTTCTGTAAACTGGGGGACCCTAAGTACACCGATAAACTCATCTTT.

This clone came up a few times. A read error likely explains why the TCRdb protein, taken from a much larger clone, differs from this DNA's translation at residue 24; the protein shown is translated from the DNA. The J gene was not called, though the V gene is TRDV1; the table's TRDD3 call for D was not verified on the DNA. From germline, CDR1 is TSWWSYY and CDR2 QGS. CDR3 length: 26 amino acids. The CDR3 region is CALGAPRLLFYITGGYELSSTDKPIF. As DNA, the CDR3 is TGTGCTCTTGGGGCGCCTCGCCTTCTTTTCTATATTACTGGGGGATACGAGTTAAGTAGCACCGATAAACCCATCTTT.

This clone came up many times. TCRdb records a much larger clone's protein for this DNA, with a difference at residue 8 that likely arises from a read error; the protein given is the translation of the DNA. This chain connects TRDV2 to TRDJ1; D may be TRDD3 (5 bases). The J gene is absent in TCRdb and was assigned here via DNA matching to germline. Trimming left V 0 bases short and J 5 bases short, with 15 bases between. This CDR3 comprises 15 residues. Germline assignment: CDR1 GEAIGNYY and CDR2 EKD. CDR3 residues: CACDTVVARGDKLIF. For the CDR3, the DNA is TGTGCCTGTGACACCGTGGTAGCCAGGGGAGATAAACTCATCTTT.

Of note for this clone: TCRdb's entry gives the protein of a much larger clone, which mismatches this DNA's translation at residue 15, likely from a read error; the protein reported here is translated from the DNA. The CDR3 spells CALGEKVPYFLLGPPGDKLIF. As DNA, the CDR3 is TGTGCTCTTGGGGAAAAAGTCCCCTACTTCCTTCTTGGACCCCCGGGGGATAAACTCATCTTT. The genes are TRDV1 and TRDJ1; TRDD2 might be the D (6 bases). This CDR3 comprises 21 residues. The germline CDR1 and CDR2 sequences are TSWWSYY and QGS. Trimming pared 2 bases from V and 5 bases from J, leaving 33 bases between.

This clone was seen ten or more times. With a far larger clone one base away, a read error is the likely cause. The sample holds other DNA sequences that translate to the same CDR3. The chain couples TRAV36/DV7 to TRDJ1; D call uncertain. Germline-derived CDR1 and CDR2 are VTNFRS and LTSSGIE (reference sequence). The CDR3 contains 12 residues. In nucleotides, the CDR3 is TGTGCTGTAAGAGGAACAACCGATAAGCTCATCTTT. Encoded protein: CAVRGTTDKLIF.

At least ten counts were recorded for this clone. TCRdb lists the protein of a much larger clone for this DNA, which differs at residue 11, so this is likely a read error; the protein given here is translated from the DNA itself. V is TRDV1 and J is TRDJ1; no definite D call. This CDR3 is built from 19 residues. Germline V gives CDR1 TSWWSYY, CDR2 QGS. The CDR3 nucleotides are TGTGCTCTTTGGGACAATAAATTTCGCTGTTTCCCGTACACCGATAAACTCATCTTT. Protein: CALWDNKFRCFPYTDKLIF.

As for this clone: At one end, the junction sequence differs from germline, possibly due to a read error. CDR3 sequence: CASDTLLGDTRTDKLIF. The CDR3, as DNA: TGTGCCAGTGACACTTTACTGGGGGATACGCGGACCGATAAACTCATCTTT. The chain joins TRDV2 to TRDJ1, with 13 positions matching TRDD3. No J segment appears in TCRdb, so it was assigned here by matching the sequence to germline. The CDR3 is made up of 17 amino acids. Looked up from germline, CDR1 is GEAIGNYY and CDR2 is EKD.

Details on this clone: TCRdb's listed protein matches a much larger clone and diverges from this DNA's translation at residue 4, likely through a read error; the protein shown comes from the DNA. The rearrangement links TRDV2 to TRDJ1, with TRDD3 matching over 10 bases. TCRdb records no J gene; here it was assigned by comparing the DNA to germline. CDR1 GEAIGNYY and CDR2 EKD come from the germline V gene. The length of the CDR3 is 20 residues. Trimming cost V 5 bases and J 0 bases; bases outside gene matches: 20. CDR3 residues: CACGAFLELGDSFYTDKLIF. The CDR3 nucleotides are TGTGCCTGTGGCGCCTTCCTCGAACTGGGGGATTCTTTCTACACCGATAAACTCATCTTT.

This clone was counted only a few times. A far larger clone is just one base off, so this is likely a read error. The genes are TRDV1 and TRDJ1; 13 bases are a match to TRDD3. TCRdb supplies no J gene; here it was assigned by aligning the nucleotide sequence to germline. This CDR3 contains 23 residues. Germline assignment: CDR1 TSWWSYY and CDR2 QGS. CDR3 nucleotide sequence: TGCGCTCTTGGGGAACTCAAGTATTTTCCCGTACTGGGGGATACGGTGGACACCGATAAACTCATCTTT. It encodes CALGELKYFPVLGDTVDTDKLIF.

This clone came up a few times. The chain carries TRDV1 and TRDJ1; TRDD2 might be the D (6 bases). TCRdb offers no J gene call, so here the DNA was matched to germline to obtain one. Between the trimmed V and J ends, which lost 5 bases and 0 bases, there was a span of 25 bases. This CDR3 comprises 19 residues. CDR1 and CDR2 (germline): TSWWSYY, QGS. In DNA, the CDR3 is TGTGCTCTTGGGATTCCACTCCTACCCTCCTACCTGTACACCGATAAACTCATCTTT. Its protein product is CALGIPLLPSYLYTDKLIF.

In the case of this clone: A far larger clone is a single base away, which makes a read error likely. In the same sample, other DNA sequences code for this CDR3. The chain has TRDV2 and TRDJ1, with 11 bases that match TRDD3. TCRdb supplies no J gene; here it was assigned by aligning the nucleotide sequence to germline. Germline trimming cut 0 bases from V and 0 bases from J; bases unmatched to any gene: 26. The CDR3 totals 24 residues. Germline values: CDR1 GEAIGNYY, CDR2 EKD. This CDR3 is CACDTVIPYSDWGIGTNYTDKLIF. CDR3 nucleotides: TGTGCCTGTGACACCGTTATCCCTTACTCAGACTGGGGGATAGGAACAAATTACACCGATAAACTCATCTTT.